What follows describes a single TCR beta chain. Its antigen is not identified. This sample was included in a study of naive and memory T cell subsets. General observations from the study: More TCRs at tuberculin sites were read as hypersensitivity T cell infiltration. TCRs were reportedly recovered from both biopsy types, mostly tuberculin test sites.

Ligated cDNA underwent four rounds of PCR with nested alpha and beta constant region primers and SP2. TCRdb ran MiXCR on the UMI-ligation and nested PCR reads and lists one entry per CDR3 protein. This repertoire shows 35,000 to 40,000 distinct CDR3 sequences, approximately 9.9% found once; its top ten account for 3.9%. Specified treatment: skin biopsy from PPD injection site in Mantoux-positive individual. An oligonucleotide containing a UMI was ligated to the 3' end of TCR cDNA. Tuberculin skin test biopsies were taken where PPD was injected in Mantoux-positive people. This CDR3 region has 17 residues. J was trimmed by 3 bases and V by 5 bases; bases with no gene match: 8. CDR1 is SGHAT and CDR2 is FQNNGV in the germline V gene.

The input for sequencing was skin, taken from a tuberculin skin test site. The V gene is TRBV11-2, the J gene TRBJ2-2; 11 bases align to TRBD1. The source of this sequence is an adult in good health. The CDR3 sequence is CASSLGGTGGYTGELFF. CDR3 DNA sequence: TGTGCCAGCAGCCTGGGAGGGACAGGGGGTTACACCGGGGAGCTGTTTTTT. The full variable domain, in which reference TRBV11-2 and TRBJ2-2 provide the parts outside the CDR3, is EAGVAQSPRYKIIEKRQSVAFWCNPISGHATLYWYQQILGQGPKLLIQFQNNGVVDDSQLPKDRFSAERLKGVDSTLKIQPAKLEDSAVYLCASSLGGTGGYTGELFFGEGSRLTVL.